Below, 19 T cell receptor beta chains from the same sample are listed, as sequenced in a study of blood T cell repertoires in COVID-19. Profiling relied on immunoSEQ multiplex PCR, and the TCRdb table lists in-frame clones only, not all of them. The sample has roughly 99,000 clones, more than 70% seen once. The sequenced sample consisted of peripheral blood. All receptors derive from a man aged 35-49 years with active or convalescent COVID-19.

The chain couples TRBV9 to TRBJ2-7; no clear D gene. The CDR3 has 14 residues. Trimming pared 3 bases from V and 0 bases from J, leaving 10 bases between. The germline V gene encodes CDR1 SGDLS and CDR2 YYNGEE. CDR3 in DNA: TGTGCCAGCAGCGCATTACTTAGCTCCTACGAGCAGTACTTC. It specifies CASSALLSSYEQYF. The full variable domain, rest sourced from reference TRBV9 and TRBJ2-7, is DSGVTQTPKHLITATGQRVTLRCSPRSGDLSVYWYQQSLDQGLQFLIQYYNGEERAKGNILERFSAQQFPDLHSELNLSSLELGDSALYFCASSALLSSYEQYFGPGTRLTVT.

This chain connects TRBV28 to TRBJ1-3; tentative D call: TRBD1 (6 bases). V lost 3 bases and J lost 3, with 12 bases in between. CDR1 and CDR2 (germline): MDHEN, SYDVKM. This CDR3 has 15 residues. This chain's CDR3 is CASSFGGDGGNTIYF. The CDR3 coding sequence is TGTGCCAGCAGTTTTGGGGGCGACGGTGGAAACACCATATATTTT.

There are a few counts of this clone. This chain joins TRBV3-1 (or the pseudogene TRBV3-2) and TRBJ2-7; D possibly corresponds to TRBD1 (6 bases). This CDR3 comprises 14 residues. V was shortened by 6 bases and J by 2 bases, with 14 bases between the two germline ends. CDR1 and CDR2 from the germline V gene are LGHDT and YNNKEL (reference sequence). DNA of the CDR3: TGTGCCAGCAGTCATTCGACAGGCACCTACGAGCAGTACTTC. Encoded protein: CASSHSTGTYEQYF.

The CDR3: CASSFRGQFF. CDR3 bases: TGTGCCAGCAGTTTTAGGGGGCAGTTCTTC. The V gene is TRBV12-3 or TRBV12-4, the J gene TRBJ2-1, with D perhaps TRBD1 (5 bases). V shed 3 bases and J shed 12 bases, with 6 bases lying between them. This CDR3 is built from 10 residues.

The J gene is TRBJ2-5, the V gene TRBV2; TRBD2 matches 10 bases. Germline loops: CDR1 SNHLY, CDR2 FYNNEI. V shed 6 bases, J shed 3 bases, and the junction held 7 bases outside the gene matches. The CDR3 length is 15 residues. CDR3 nucleotides: TGTGCCAGCAGCGGAGCGGGAGGGAGGGAAGAGACCCAGTACTTC. It is translated as CASSGAGGREETQYF.

The chain employs TRBV4-1 and TRBJ1-1; a weak D match, TRBD1 (5 bases). Germline V lookup: CDR1 MGHRA, CDR2 YSYEKL. This CDR3 spans 14 amino acids. The V end was cut by 0 bases, the J end by 7 bases, with 12 bases between. The CDR3 bases are TGCGCCAGCAGCCAAGATCGTGGGGGGAGTGAAGCTTTCTTT. Amino acid sequence: CASSQDRGGSEAFF.

V is TRBV3-1 (or the pseudogene TRBV3-2) and J is TRBJ1-5; D is unresolved. The CDR3 length is 11 residues. The V end was cut by 0 bases, the J end by 8 bases, with 2 bases between. The germline CDR1 and CDR2 sequences are LGHDT and YNNKEL (reference sequence). CDR3 loop: CASSQDEPQHF. CDR3 nucleotides: TGTGCCAGCAGCCAAGACGAGCCCCAGCATTTT.

V gene TRBV3-1 (or the pseudogene TRBV3-2) combines with J gene TRBJ1-2, with TRBD1 identical over 8 bases. The length of the CDR3 is 16 residues. The germline CDR1 and CDR2 sequences are LGHDT and YNNKEL (reference sequence). J lost 7 bases, V lost 4 bases, and 14 bases had no gene match. The CDR3 spells CASSPQLGQGQIGYTF. DNA for the CDR3: TGTGCCAGCAGCCCTCAACTTGGACAGGGTCAAATTGGCTACACCTTC.

The chain recombines TRBV28 with TRBJ2-1; D gene uncertain. CDR3 length: 19 amino acids. The V and J ends lost 4 bases and 0 bases respectively, with 22 bases between them. Germline CDR1 and CDR2: MDHEN and SYDVKM. The CDR3 reads CASSSFDLDPSSSYNEQFF. CDR3 nucleotides: TGTGCCAGCAGTTCGTTTGACCTAGACCCCTCCAGCTCCTACAATGAGCAGTTCTTC.

The J gene is TRBJ2-7, the V gene TRBV5-4, with 8 bases matching TRBD2. CDR3 length: 15 amino acids. In germline, CDR1 is SGHNT, CDR2 YYREEE (reference sequence). V shed 0 bases and J 5 bases; nucleotides not matched to a gene: 7. The CDR3: CASSLGLAGQNEQYF. CDR3 nucleotide sequence: TGTGCCAGCAGCTTGGGGCTAGCGGGTCAAAACGAGCAGTACTTC.

The V call is TRBV28, the J call TRBJ2-1; D is possibly TRBD2 (5 bases). Germline V CDR1 and CDR2: MDHEN, SYDVKM. The CDR3 extends over 15 amino acids. Trimming shortened V by 5 bases and J by 7 bases, and 18 bases separated the two germline ends. The CDR3 coding sequence is TGTGCCAGCAGTCGCCCGTGGTTCTCGGGGAATGAGCAGTTCTTC. Protein sequence: CASSRPWFSGNEQFF.

The chain couples TRBV9 to TRBJ2-7, with D possibly matching TRBD1 (6 bases). The V gene lost 4 bases and the J gene lost 5 bases, with 13 bases spanning the gap. The CDR3 length is 13 residues. Germline V CDR1 and CDR2: SGDLS, YYNGEE. The CDR3 loop reads CASSSTGKDEQYF. The CDR3 nucleotides read TGTGCCAGCAGCTCCACAGGGAAGGACGAGCAGTACTTC.

This clone appeared a single time. V usage is TRBV18 and J usage is TRBJ1-5; D is ambiguous. The CDR3 extends over 13 amino acids. With 6 bases removed from V and 5 bases from J, the gap between germline ends came to 11 bases. Germline CDR1 and CDR2: KGHSH and LQKENI. CDR3 nucleotide sequence: TGTGCCAGCTCCCCGATTTCGGATCAGCCCCAGCATTTT. Its protein product is CASSPISDQPQHF.

The V call is TRBV4-1, the J call TRBJ2-7, with D perhaps TRBD2 (6 bases). The length of the CDR3 is 14 residues. Germline-derived CDR1 and CDR2 are MGHRA and YSYEKL. Between the trimmed V and J ends, which lost 0 bases and 11 bases, there was a span of 17 bases. The DNA for the CDR3 is TGCGCCAGCAGCCAAGATCTGAATTCCGGGACTGAGTACTTC. Translation gives CASSQDLNSGTEYF.

This chain joins TRBV7-9 and TRBJ2-3, with TRBD2 as a possible D gene (5 bases). The germline V gene has CDR1 SEHNR and CDR2 FQNEAQ (reference sequence). Deletions cut 7 bases from V and 5 bases from J, with 13 bases between. The CDR3 consists of 13 residues. The CDR3 sequence is CASTPSGRDTQYF. DNA of the CDR3: TGTGCCAGCACCCCGAGCGGAAGAGATACGCAGTATTTT.

V and J are TRBV11-2 and TRBJ2-3, with D possibly TRBD1 on 6 matching bases. Germline V gene lookup returns CDR1 SGHAT and CDR2 FQNNGV. The CDR3 runs to 15 residues. Trimming pared 4 bases from V and 1 base from J, leaving 12 bases between. DNA for the CDR3: TGTGCCAGCAGCTCGCTACAGGGACGCACAGATACGCAGTATTTT. Protein sequence: CASSSLQGRTDTQYF.

The CDR3 DNA reads as TGTGCCAGCAACCCCTCCGGGACTAGCGGGAGAGAGACCCAGTACTTC. Translation: CASNPSGTSGRETQYF. This chain connects TRBV3-1 (or the pseudogene TRBV3-2) to TRBJ2-5, with 14 bases aligning to TRBD2. CDR3 size: 16 residues. V was clipped by 7 bases and J by 4 bases; unmatched bases: 8. Germline lookup yields CDR1 LGHDT and CDR2 YNNKEL (reference sequence).

The chain links TRBV7-9 to TRBJ1-1; D not resolved. Trimming left V 3 bases short and J 11 bases short, with 10 bases between. The CDR3 consists of 11 residues. Germline V lookup: CDR1 SEHNR, CDR2 FQNEAQ (reference sequence). The CDR3 DNA follows: TGTGCCAGCAGCTTCCAGGAGCGGGCTTTCTTT. As protein: CASSFQERAFF.

This clone appeared a single time. V gene TRBV5-1 combines with J gene TRBJ1-2; 8 bases are a match to TRBD1. V trimming: 3 bases; J trimming: 6 bases; junction bases outside the gene matches: 7. The CDR3 extends over 14 amino acids. From germline, CDR1 is SGHRS and CDR2 YFSETQ. This chain's CDR3 is CASSSGQGQDGYTF. In DNA form, the CDR3 reads TGCGCCAGCAGCTCCGGACAGGGACAGGATGGCTACACCTTC.